The T cell receptor (beta chain) under discussion was sequenced for a study of early T cells in non-severe SARS-CoV-2 infection. Study summary: The authors sequenced bulk RNA from unsorted whole blood, leaving chains unpaired.

As part of library construction, unique molecular identifiers were attached to individual cDNA molecules. MiXCR, run by TCRdb on the 5' RACE reads, gives a single entry per CDR3 protein. The sample has about 34,000 distinct CDR3 sequences, 5% to 6% seen once; the top ten hold approximately 5.8%. Whole-study findings and limits: Matches to VDJdb favored anti-spike CD8 responses and missed private and CD4 specificities.

This clonotype was recorded at least ten times. Its antigen is not identified. Sequencing was performed on whole blood. The receptor was isolated from an adult who was a healthcare worker with PCR-confirmed SARS-CoV-2 infection or an uninfected control (not recorded which).

The DNA of the CDR3 is TGTGCCACCAGCCAATTACAGGCTGATCAGCCCCAGCATTTT. It specifies CATSQLQADQPQHF. V usage is TRBV15 and J usage is TRBJ1-5; possibly TRBD1 for D (5 bases). V was shortened by 5 bases and J by 5 bases, with 13 bases between the two germline ends. The V gene's germline CDR1 is LNHNV and CDR2 YYDKDF (reference sequence). The CDR3 runs to 14 residues. The entire variable domain, with the rest obtained from reference TRBV15 and TRBJ1-5, is as follows: DAMVIQNPRYQVTQFGKPVTLSCSQTLNHNVMYWYQQKSSQAPKLLFHYYDKDFNNEADTPDNFQSRRPNTSFCFLDIRSPGLGDTAMYLCATSQLQADQPQHFGDGTRLSIL.